The present entry profiles one T cell receptor (beta chain) with its context. Antigen specificity is unknown. Over chemoradiotherapy, repertoires were sampled more than once. The sample comes from a study of chemoradiotherapy in HPV16-positive cancers. Overall study findings and caveats: The functional HPV-specific definition rests on just a couple of HPV16-positive patients.

The protocol was immunoSEQ multiplex PCR, while the TCRdb copy is restricted to in-frame clones and leaves out a portion. The table has about 17,000 clones, approximately 90% seen once. This clonotype was sampled from a human donor with HPV-associated anogenital cancer. The starting material was blood, obtained from a patient who underwent chemoradiotherapy.

Here the CDR3 reads CASSRDNAQETQYF. CDR3 sequence (DNA): TGCGCCAGCAGCCGCGACAACGCCCAAGAGACCCAGTACTTC. This chain connects TRBV5-1 to TRBJ2-5; no definite D call. Trimming took off 4 bases at V and 1 base at J, with 11 bases between the two ends. The CDR3 runs to 14 residues. From germline, CDR1 is SGHRS and CDR2 YFSETQ. The full variable domain, completed using reference TRBV5-1 and TRBJ2-5, is KAGVTQTPRYLIKTRGQQVTLSCSPISGHRSVSWYQQTPGQGLQFLFEYFSETQRNKGNFPGRFSGRQFSNSRSEMNVSTLELGDSALYLCASSRDNAQETQYFGPGTRLLVL.